Listed below are T cell receptor beta chains from one sample, sequenced in a study of T cell changes during pregnancy in multiple sclerosis. The table came from immunoSEQ multiplex PCR; TCRdb's copy has only in-frame clones and leaves some out. The sample yields some 29,000 clones, over 80% seen once. The sample consisted of CD8+ T cells from peripheral blood mononuclear cells, taken before pregnancy. Receptors originate from a female donor with multiple sclerosis, enrolled in a pregnancy study. The conserved cysteine and the conserved F or W are not part of the CDR3 here.

J gene | V gene | CDR3 protein
TRBJ2-1 | TRBV27 | ASRGRGFHNEQF
TRBJ2-1 | TRBV30 | AWGLFDEQF
TRBJ2-3 | TRBV2 | ASSEGGGGATDTQY
TRBJ1-1 | TRBV5-1 | ASSPRDRNTEAF
TRBJ1-2 | TRBV4-3 | ASSQESAGQGRDGYT
TRBJ2-1 | TRBV27 | ASSVGRASGNEQF
TRBJ2-3 | TRBV30 | AWNLLPTDTQY
TRBJ2-5 | TRBV21-1 | ASPDRGETQY
TRBJ2-7 | TRBV19 | ASSMGQLYEQY
TRBJ2-1 | TRBV19 | ASSIEFNYNEQF
TRBJ2-1 | TRBV7-9 | ASSLDLTSGIYNEQF
TRBJ2-7 | TRBV19 | ASSILGGQGGEQY
TRBJ1-1 | TRBV7-9 | ASSIGQENTEAF
TRBJ2-3 | TRBV28 | ASSFLAGGPKDTQY
TRBJ2-3 | TRBV6-4 | ASSDSAGGATDTQY
TRBJ1-1 | TRBV7-8 | ASSLGWDKAF
TRBJ2-5 | TRBV15 | ATSRATTTAQY
TRBJ2-6 | TRBV27 | ASSPNRGRLSGANVLT
TRBJ1-2 | TRBV28 | ASRDLDSSNYGYT
TRBJ2-3 | TRBV9 | ASSVSSGGAETQY
TRBJ2-7 | TRBV27 | ASMPLRTVAYEQY
TRBJ1-1 | TRBV6-5 | ASSSGGGQGALEAF
TRBJ1-6 | TRBV23-1 | ASSHRSISGRPYNSPLH
TRBJ1-2 | TRBV30 | AWSPTTGNLYGYT
TRBJ2-2 | TRBV5-4 | ASSWGLADGELF
TRBJ1-5 | TRBV19 | ASSQIVGLGSNQPQH
TRBJ2-7 | TRBV7-6 | ASSAEQGISSYEQY
TRBJ2-2 | TRBV28 | ASSLLAGVGNTGELF
TRBJ1-1 | TRBV28 | ASSLRTEAF
TRBJ1-6 | TRBV6-1 | ASSEALGVGGSPLH
TRBJ1-3 | TRBV27 | ASRRSGQNSGNTIY
TRBJ2-6 | TRBV18 | ASSATGDIQSRANVLT
TRBJ1-5 | TRBV10-1 | ASISRTDINQPQH
TRBJ2-5 | TRBV9 | ASSNSQETQY
TRBJ2-3 | TRBV27 | ASSLSTRTLADTQY
TRBJ2-2 | TRBV10-3 | AIRTGNWTGELF
TRBJ2-7 | TRBV6-1 | ASRDTAYEQY
TRBJ1-6 | TRBV19 | ASSIMKGDSPLH
TRBJ2-5 | TRBV5-1 | ASRDRDRIQETQY
TRBJ1-2 | TRBV19 | ASSIWGQGAKNYGYT
TRBJ2-2 | TRBV19 | ASSTQGREYTGELF
TRBJ2-1 | TRBV5-5 | ASSSGQGWYNEQF
TRBJ2-1 | TRBV7-9 | ASRGGLLNEQF
TRBJ2-1 | TRBV5-1 | ASSLGKLAGGPREQF
TRBJ1-1 | TRBV2 | ATRDREAGMPEAF
TRBJ2-4 | TRBV6-5 | ASSEDTAKNIQY
TRBJ2-1 | TRBV9 | ASSVDSSGRVDEQF
TRBJ2-7 | TRBV10-1 | ATQRRGRKGY
TRBJ1-5 | TRBV6-5 | ASGSNQPQH
TRBJ1-1 | TRBV7-8 | ASSSTGAGTEAF
TRBJ2-7 | TRBV21-1 | ASSKATLAIHEQY
TRBJ1-5 | TRBV7-3 | ASSFDRNSPQH